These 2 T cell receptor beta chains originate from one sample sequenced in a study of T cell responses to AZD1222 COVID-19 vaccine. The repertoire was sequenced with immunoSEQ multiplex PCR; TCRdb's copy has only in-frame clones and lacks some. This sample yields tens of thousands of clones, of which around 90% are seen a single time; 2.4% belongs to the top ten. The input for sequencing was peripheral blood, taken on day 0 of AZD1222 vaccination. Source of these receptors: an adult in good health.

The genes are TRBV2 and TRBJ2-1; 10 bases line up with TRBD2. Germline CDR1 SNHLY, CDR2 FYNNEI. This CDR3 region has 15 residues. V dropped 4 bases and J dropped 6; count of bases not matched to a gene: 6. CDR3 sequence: CASSGGAGGTNEQFF. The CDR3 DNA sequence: TGTGCCAGCAGTGGCGGAGCGGGGGGGACCAATGAGCAGTTCTTC.

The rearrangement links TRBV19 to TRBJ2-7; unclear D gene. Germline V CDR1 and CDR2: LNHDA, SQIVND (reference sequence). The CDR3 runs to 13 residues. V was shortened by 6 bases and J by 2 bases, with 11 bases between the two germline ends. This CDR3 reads CASSVQLPYEQYF. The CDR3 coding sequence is TGTGCCAGTAGCGTACAACTACCCTACGAGCAGTACTTC.